Shown below are 32 T cell receptor beta chains from a single sample sequenced in a study of T cell responses to AZD1222 COVID-19 vaccine. Sequencing used immunoSEQ multiplex PCR; TCRdb keeps in-frame clones, though not all of them. Among roughly 180,000 clones listed, around nine tenths were seen once. Source: peripheral blood, taken on day 0 of AZD1222 vaccination. These receptor sequences come from an adult in good health.

This chain joins TRBV2 and TRBJ2-2; D may be TRBD1 (6 bases). Germline V gene sequence: CDR1 SNHLY, CDR2 FYNNEI. Trimming took off 8 bases at V and 3 bases at J, with 19 bases between the two ends. This CDR3 spans 16 amino acids. The CDR3: CASGNQRQVYTGELFF. CDR3 nucleotides: TGTGCCAGCGGCAACCAGAGACAGGTCTACACCGGGGAGCTGTTTTTT.

The rearrangement joins TRBV6-2 or TRBV6-3 to TRBJ1-2, with unresolved D. Between the trimmed V and J ends, which lost 6 bases and 1 base, there was a span of 12 bases. Per germline, CDR1 MNHEY and CDR2 SVGEGT. This CDR3 is 14 amino acids long. CDR3 protein: CASSRRSGNYGYTF. In nucleotides, the CDR3 is TGTGCCAGCAGCCGCAGGAGCGGTAACTATGGCTACACCTTC.

As for this clone: The same CDR3 also results from other DNA sequences found in this sample. This chain joins TRBV3-1 (or the pseudogene TRBV3-2) and TRBJ2-7; no clear D gene. V was pared by 1 base and J by 2 bases, with 3 bases between. Germline V lookup: CDR1 LGHDT, CDR2 YNNKEL (reference sequence). The CDR3 covers 12 residues. In DNA, the CDR3 is TGTGCCAGCAGCCAAGTTACCTACGAGCAGTACTTC. This codes for CASSQVTYEQYF.

Regarding this clone: Compared with germline, one end of the junction differs, possibly owing to a read error. This chain connects TRBV4-1 to TRBJ1-5; D not resolved. Looked up from germline, CDR1 is MGHRA and CDR2 is YSYEKL. This CDR3 has 14 residues. CDR3 loop: CASSPDGPNPPQHF. The CDR3 DNA reads as TGCGCCAGCAGCCCTGACGGTCCCAATCCGCCCCAGCATTTT.

The chain uses TRBV7-3 and TRBJ2-2; D perhaps matches TRBD2 (6 bases). V gave up 4 bases and J gave up 8 bases, with 11 bases separating them. This CDR3 region has 13 residues. From germline, CDR1 is SGHTA and CDR2 FQGTGA. CDR3 protein: CASSSRLGGELFF. CDR3 in DNA: TGTGCCAGCAGCTCCAGACTAGGTGGGGAGCTGTTTTTT.

The genes are TRBV19 and TRBJ2-7; TRBD1 matches 7 bases. The length of the CDR3 is 15 residues. The germline V gene encodes CDR1 LNHDA and CDR2 SQIVND (reference sequence). Trimming cost V 5 bases and J 2 bases; bases outside gene matches: 9. The CDR3 DNA is TGTGCCAGTAGTGCCAGACAGGGACCAACCTACGAGCAGTACTTC. This encodes CASSARQGPTYEQYF.

The chain links TRBV3-1 (or the pseudogene TRBV3-2) to TRBJ2-5; 7 bases are shared with TRBD2. With V trimmed by 1 base and J by 4 bases, 6 bases remained unmatched. CDR1 and CDR2 (germline): LGHDT, YNNKEL (reference sequence). CDR3 length: 15 amino acids. The CDR3 sequence: CASSQGLSGGETQYF. For the CDR3, the DNA is TGTGCCAGCAGCCAAGGGCTTTCGGGAGGAGAGACCCAGTACTTC.

The J gene is TRBJ2-5, the V gene TRBV9, with 7 nucleotides matching TRBD2. This CDR3 has 15 amino acids. Unmatched junction bases numbered 11, after V lost 4 bases and J lost 5 bases. The germline V gene encodes CDR1 SGDLS and CDR2 YYNGEE. CDR3 nucleotide sequence: TGTGCCAGCAGCTCCTCGGCGGGAGCGGGGGAGACCCAGTACTTC. Residues: CASSSSAGAGETQYF.

The chain is built from TRBV7-9 and TRBJ2-3; D is undetermined. V lost 3 bases, J lost 4 bases, and 11 bases lay in between. CDR1 and CDR2 from the germline V gene are SEHNR and FQNEAQ (reference sequence). This CDR3 contains 14 residues. CDR3 nucleotide sequence: TGTGCCAGCAGCTTCCCCGGCCTCGCAGATACGCAGTATTTT. This translates into CASSFPGLADTQYF.

The CDR3, as DNA: TGTGCCAGCAGCCAATATACGGGGGGCGAGAATGGCTACACCTTC. It encodes CASSQYTGGENGYTF. This chain joins TRBV16 and TRBJ1-2, with D tentatively TRBD1 (6 bases). Between the trimmed V and J ends, which lost 1 base and 6 bases, there was a span of 15 bases. Germline V gives CDR1 KGHSY, CDR2 FQNENV. CDR3 length: 15 amino acids.

V is TRBV7-8 and J is TRBJ2-3; 10 bases are a match to TRBD2. Germline-derived CDR1 and CDR2 are SGHVS and FQNEAQ. This CDR3 contains 20 residues. V trimming: 5 bases; J trimming: 3 bases; junction bases outside the gene matches: 20. CDR3 protein: CASSLVWGNERGGPTDTQYF. The CDR3 region has the DNA TGTGCCAGCAGCCTCGTGTGGGGTAATGAGCGGGGGGGCCCTACAGATACGCAGTATTTT.

V gene TRBV4-2 combines with J gene TRBJ2-1; D is ambiguous. This CDR3 region has 16 residues. The germline V gene has CDR1 LGHNA and CDR2 YNFKEQ. V was pared by 0 bases and J by 0 bases, with 9 bases between. The CDR3 here is CASSQDRVSSYNEQFF. CDR3 coding DNA: TGTGCCAGCAGCCAAGACCGAGTTAGCTCCTACAATGAGCAGTTCTTC.

The genes are TRBV11-2 and TRBJ1-3; 9 bases agree with TRBD1. The CDR3 loop spans 17 amino acids. V was pared by 5 bases and J by 2 bases, with 10 bases of the junction left unmatched. Germline CDR1 and CDR2: SGHAT and FQNNGV. The CDR3 is CASSLLDRGLAGNTIYF. In nucleotides, the CDR3 is TGTGCCAGCAGCCTCTTGGACAGGGGACTAGCTGGAAACACCATATATTTT.

The chain is built from TRBV23-1 and TRBJ1-1; TRBD1 matches 8 bases. TRBV23-1 is assigned to the ORF class and has an uncertain function. V was pared by 0 bases and J by 11 bases, with 14 bases of the junction left unmatched. The CDR3 length is 16 residues. The CDR3 reads CASSQSGDRPRGVAFF. DNA of the CDR3: TGCGCCAGCAGTCAATCGGGGGACAGGCCACGGGGGGTGGCTTTCTTT.

This clone was counted between two and nine times. The chain links TRBV15 to TRBJ2-7; 9 bases are shared with TRBD1. This CDR3 spans 15 amino acids. Germline loops: CDR1 LNHNV, CDR2 YYDKDF (reference sequence). V lost 4 bases to trimming and J lost 5 bases; unmatched junction nucleotides: 9. In DNA form, the CDR3 reads TGTGCCACCAGCACCACCGGGACAGGGTCCCACGAGCAGTACTTC. Translated: CATSTTGTGSHEQYF. Together with reference TRBV15 and TRBJ2-7, the CDR3 gives the full variable domain: DAMVIQNPRYQVTQFGKPVTLSCSQTLNHNVMYWYQQKSSQAPKLLFHYYDKDFNNEADTPDNFQSRRPNTSFCFLDIRSPGLGDTAMYLCATSTTGTGSHEQYFGPGTRLTVT.

The V call is TRBV9, the J call TRBJ1-4, with D perhaps matching TRBD1 (6 bases). Germline V lookup: CDR1 SGDLS, CDR2 YYNGEE. This CDR3 contains 14 residues. The V end was cut by 1 base, the J end by 7 bases, with 11 bases between. The CDR3 loop is CASSVSGTPEKLFF. The CDR3 coding sequence is TGTGCCAGCAGCGTATCCGGGACACCTGAAAAACTGTTTTTT.

J is TRBJ2-7 and V is TRBV18, with D perhaps TRBD1 or TRBD2 (5 bases each). The V gene lost 3 bases and the J gene lost 6 bases, with 15 bases spanning the gap. CDR3 size: 14 residues. In germline, CDR1 is KGHSH, CDR2 LQKENI. CDR3 protein: CASSPGPQRAEQYF. Written as DNA, the CDR3 is TGTGCCAGCTCACCGGGACCCCAGAGGGCCGAGCAGTACTTC.

The rearrangement links TRBV6-5 to TRBJ2-5, with D possibly matching TRBD2 (5 bases). Trimming stripped 2 bases from V and 0 bases from J, with 10 bases between. Germline assignment: CDR1 MNHEY and CDR2 SVGAGI. The CDR3 runs to 15 residues. Here the CDR3 DNA reads TGTGCCAGCAGTTACCTAAGCGGAAACCAAGAGACCCAGTACTTC. As protein: CASSYLSGNQETQYF.

The rearrangement joins TRBV14 to TRBJ2-5; D ambiguous. Trimming removed 2 bases from V and 1 base from J, with 8 bases in between. The CDR3 spans 14 residues. Germline CDR1 is SGHDN and CDR2 is FVKESK. This CDR3 reads CASSQYGFQETQYF. In nucleotides, the CDR3 is TGTGCCAGCAGCCAATATGGGTTCCAAGAGACCCAGTACTTC.

This chain uses TRBV2 with TRBJ2-7, with D perhaps being TRBD1 or TRBD2 (5 bases each). The germline CDR1 and CDR2 sequences are SNHLY and FYNNEI. V was trimmed by 6 bases and J by 3 bases, leaving 15 bases between them. This CDR3 spans 14 amino acids. CDR3: CASRVGGRGYEQYF. CDR3 nucleotides: TGTGCCAGCAGGGTTGGGGGAAGGGGCTACGAGCAGTACTTC.

The genes are TRBV12-3 or TRBV12-4 and TRBJ1-1, with 8 bases identical to TRBD1. The CDR3 extends over 13 amino acids. V was clipped by 10 bases and J by 3 bases; unmatched bases: 7. The CDR3 spells CATQGGLYTEAFF. Here the CDR3 DNA reads TGTGCCACACAGGGGGGGCTCTACACTGAAGCTTTCTTT.

The rearrangement uses TRBV7-9 and TRBJ2-2, with TRBD1 identical over 11 bases. CDR3 size: 16 residues. Germline V gene data show CDR1 as SEHNR and CDR2 as FQNEAQ (reference sequence). The J segment lost 5 bases and the V segment lost 4 bases, leaving 6 bases of the junction unmatched. CDR3 DNA sequence: TGTGCCAGCAGCTCCAGGACAGGGGGCGGAACCGGGGAGCTGTTTTTT. Its protein is CASSSRTGGGTGELFF.

This clone has just a few counts. This chain uses TRBV5-6 with TRBJ1-2; the D gene is possibly TRBD1 (5 bases). V was clipped by 0 bases and J by 0 bases, with 9 bases between them. CDR3 size: 15 residues. The germline gives CDR1 SGHDT, CDR2 YYEEEE. The CDR3 DNA is TGTGCCAGCAGCTTGGACAGGTCGGCTAACTATGGCTACACCTTC. It translates to CASSLDRSANYGYTF. Full variable domain (remainder filled in from reference TRBV5-6 and TRBJ1-2): DAGVTQSPTHLIKTRGQQVTLRCSPKSGHDTVSWYQQALGQGPQFIFQYYEEEERQRGNFPDRFSGHQFPNYSSELNVNALLLGDSALYLCASSLDRSANYGYTFGSGTRLTVV.

The chain recombines TRBV13 with TRBJ2-7; TRBD1 might be the D (6 bases). V lost 1 base and J 7 bases, leaving 11 bases between the germline ends. The CDR3 is 13 residues long. Germline CDR1 reads PRHDT; CDR2 reads FYEKMQ (reference sequence). The CDR3 DNA sequence: TGTGCCAGCAGCTTAGCTACAGGGTCGGAGCAGTACTTC. It encodes CASSLATGSEQYF.

The chain carries TRBV19 and TRBJ2-7; TRBD1 is a possible D gene (7 bases). The CDR3 is made up of 17 amino acids. Germline V gene sequence: CDR1 LNHDA, CDR2 SQIVND (reference sequence). Trimming removed 0 bases at V and 3 bases at J, with 18 bases between. The CDR3 coding sequence is TGTGCCAGTAGTATAGAGGTTGCGGCAGGGGGACTCTACGAGCAGTACTTC. Translation gives CASSIEVAAGGLYEQYF.

The chain links TRBV30 to TRBJ1-2; D is perhaps TRBD1 (6 bases). Per the germline V gene, CDR1 is GTSNPN and CDR2 is SVGIG (reference sequence). V was clipped by 8 bases and J by 8 bases, with 15 bases between them. The CDR3 has 11 amino acids. This chain's CDR3 is CAITGRGGYTF. CDR3 DNA sequence: TGTGCCATTACGGGCAGGGGCGGCTACACCTTC.

CDR3 loop: CASLDRGDITEAFF. The CDR3 DNA follows: TGTGCCAGCTTGGATCGGGGGGATATCACTGAAGCTTTCTTT. V usage is TRBV2 and J usage is TRBJ1-1; weak D call: TRBD1 (5 bases). V lost 8 bases and J lost 4, with 17 bases in between. The germline CDR1 and CDR2 sequences are SNHLY and FYNNEI. The CDR3 is 14 amino acids.

This clone was found a few times. The chain recombines TRBV10-3 with TRBJ2-3; 10 bases match TRBD1. The germline V gene has CDR1 ENHRY and CDR2 SYGVKD. The CDR3 runs to 14 residues. V was pared by 7 bases and J by 4 bases, with 5 bases of the junction left unmatched. This CDR3 is CAITATGGADTQYF. The DNA for the CDR3 is TGTGCCATCACCGCGACAGGGGGCGCAGATACGCAGTATTTT.

V is TRBV5-6 and J is TRBJ1-5, with D unclear. The germline V gene has CDR1 SGHDT and CDR2 YYEEEE. V lost 3 bases to trimming and J lost 7 bases, with 8 bases between them. This CDR3 comprises 12 residues. The CDR3 sequence: CASSSGSQPQHF. The CDR3, as DNA: TGTGCCAGCAGCTCTGGGTCCCAGCCCCAGCATTTT.

V usage is TRBV19 and J usage is TRBJ1-1; D is ambiguous. V lost 3 bases and J 4 bases, leaving 9 bases between the germline ends. From germline, CDR1 is LNHDA and CDR2 SQIVND (reference sequence). The CDR3 consists of 13 residues. For the CDR3, the DNA is TGTGCCAGTAGTATTAACGGGATCACTGAAGCTTTCTTT. Translation gives CASSINGITEAFF.

Written as DNA, the CDR3 is TGTGCCAGCAGGGACAGGGTTGTCGCAGATACGCAGTATTTT. Its protein product is CASRDRVVADTQYF. J is TRBJ2-3 and V is TRBV2; 8 bases are shared with TRBD1. The germline V gene encodes CDR1 SNHLY and CDR2 FYNNEI. This CDR3 spans 14 amino acids. V lost 6 bases to trimming and J lost 4 bases; unmatched junction nucleotides: 6.

The chain joins TRBV3-1 (or the pseudogene TRBV3-2) to TRBJ2-5; the D is unclear. Germline V CDR1 and CDR2: LGHDT, YNNKEL (reference sequence). V was clipped by 5 bases and J by 4 bases, with 5 bases between them. This CDR3 comprises 11 residues. CDR3 sequence reads: CASSSTETQYF. In DNA form, the CDR3 reads TGTGCCAGCAGCTCAACAGAGACCCAGTACTTC.